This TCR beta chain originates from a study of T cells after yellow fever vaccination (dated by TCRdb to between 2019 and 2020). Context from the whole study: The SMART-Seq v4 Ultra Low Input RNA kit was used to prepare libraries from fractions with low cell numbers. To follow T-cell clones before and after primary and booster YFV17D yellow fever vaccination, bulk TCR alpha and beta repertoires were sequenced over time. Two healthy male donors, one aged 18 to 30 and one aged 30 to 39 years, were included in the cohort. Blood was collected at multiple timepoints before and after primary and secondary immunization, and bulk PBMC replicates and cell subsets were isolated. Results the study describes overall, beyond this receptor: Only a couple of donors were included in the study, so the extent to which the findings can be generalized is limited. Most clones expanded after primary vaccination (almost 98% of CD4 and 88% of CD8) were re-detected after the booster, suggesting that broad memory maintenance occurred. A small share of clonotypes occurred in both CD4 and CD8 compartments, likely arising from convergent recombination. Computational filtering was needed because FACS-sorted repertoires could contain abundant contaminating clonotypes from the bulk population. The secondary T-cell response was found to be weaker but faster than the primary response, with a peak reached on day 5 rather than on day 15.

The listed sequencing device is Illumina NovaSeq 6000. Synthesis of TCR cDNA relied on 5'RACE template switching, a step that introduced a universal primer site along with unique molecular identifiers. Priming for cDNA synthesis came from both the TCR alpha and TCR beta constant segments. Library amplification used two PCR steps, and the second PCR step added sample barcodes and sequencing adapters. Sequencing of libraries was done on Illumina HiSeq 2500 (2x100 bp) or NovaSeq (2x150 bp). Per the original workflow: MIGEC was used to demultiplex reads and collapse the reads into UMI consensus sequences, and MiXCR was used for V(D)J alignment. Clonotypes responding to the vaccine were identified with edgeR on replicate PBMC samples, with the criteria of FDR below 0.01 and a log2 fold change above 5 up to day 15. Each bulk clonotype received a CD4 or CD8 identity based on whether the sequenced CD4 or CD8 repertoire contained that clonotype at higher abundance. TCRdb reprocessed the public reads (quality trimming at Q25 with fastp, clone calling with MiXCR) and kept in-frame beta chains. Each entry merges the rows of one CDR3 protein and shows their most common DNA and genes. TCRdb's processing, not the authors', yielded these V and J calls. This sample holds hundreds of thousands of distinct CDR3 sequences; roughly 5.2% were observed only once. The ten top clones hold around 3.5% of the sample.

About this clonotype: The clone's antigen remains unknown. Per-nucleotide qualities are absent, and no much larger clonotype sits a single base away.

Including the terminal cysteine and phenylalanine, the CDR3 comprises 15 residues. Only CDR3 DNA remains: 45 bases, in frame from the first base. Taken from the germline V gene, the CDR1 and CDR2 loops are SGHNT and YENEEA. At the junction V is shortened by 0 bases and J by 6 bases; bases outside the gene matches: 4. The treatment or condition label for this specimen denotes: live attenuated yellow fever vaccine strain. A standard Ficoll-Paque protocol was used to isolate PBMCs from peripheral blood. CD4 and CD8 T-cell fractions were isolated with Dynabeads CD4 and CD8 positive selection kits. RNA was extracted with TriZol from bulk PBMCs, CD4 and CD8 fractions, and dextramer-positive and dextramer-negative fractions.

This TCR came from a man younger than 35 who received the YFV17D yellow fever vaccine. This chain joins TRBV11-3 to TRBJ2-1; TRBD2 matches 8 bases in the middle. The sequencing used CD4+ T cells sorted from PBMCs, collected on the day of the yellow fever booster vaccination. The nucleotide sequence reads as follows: TGTGCCAGCAGCTTAGAGCGGGGGGCTATCAATGAGCAGTTCTTC. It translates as CASSLERGAINEQFF.